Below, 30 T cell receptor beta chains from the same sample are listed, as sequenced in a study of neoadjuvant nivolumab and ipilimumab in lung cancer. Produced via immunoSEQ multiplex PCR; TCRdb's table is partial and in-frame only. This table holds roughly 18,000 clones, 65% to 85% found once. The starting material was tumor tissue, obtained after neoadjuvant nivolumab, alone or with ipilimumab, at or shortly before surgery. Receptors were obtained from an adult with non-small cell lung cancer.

This chain's CDR3 is CASSLDPLYGYTF. The DNA of the CDR3 is TGTGCCAGCAGCTTGGATCCCCTCTATGGCTACACCTTC. The V gene is TRBV5-6, the J gene TRBJ1-2; D is unresolved. V shed 0 bases and J shed 4 bases, with 7 bases lying between them. This CDR3 spans 13 amino acids. CDR1 and CDR2 (germline): SGHDT, YYEEEE.

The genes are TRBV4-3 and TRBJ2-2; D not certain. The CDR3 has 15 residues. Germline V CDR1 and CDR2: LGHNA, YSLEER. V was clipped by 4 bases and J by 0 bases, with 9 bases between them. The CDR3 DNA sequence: TGCGCCAGCAGCCTCAACTTCGCGAACACCGGGGAGCTGTTTTTT. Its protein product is CASSLNFANTGELFF.

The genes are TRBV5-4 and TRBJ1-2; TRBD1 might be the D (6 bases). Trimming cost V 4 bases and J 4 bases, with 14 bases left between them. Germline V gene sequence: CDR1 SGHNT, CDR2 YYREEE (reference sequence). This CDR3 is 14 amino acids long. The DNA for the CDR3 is TGTGCCAGCAGCCGAGGACAGCACTCCTATGGCTACACCTTC. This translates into CASSRGQHSYGYTF.

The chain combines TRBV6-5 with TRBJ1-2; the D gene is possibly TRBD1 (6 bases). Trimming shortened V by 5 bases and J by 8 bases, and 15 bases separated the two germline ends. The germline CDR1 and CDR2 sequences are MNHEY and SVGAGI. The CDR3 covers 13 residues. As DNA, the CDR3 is TGTGCCAGCAGTCCTCCGGGACAATGGGGCTACACCTTC. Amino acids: CASSPPGQWGYTF.

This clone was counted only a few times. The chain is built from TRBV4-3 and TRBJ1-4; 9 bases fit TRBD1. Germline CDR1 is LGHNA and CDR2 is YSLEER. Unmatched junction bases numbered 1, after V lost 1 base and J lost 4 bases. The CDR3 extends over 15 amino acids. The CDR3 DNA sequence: TGCGCCAGCAGCCAAGGGACAGGGGTTAATGAAAAACTGTTTTTT. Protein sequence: CASSQGTGVNEKLFF.

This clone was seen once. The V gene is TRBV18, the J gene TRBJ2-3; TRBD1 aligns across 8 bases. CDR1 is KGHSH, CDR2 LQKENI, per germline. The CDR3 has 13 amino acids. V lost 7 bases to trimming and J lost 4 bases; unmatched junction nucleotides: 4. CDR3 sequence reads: CASFAGGPDTQYF. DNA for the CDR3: TGTGCCAGCTTTGCAGGGGGCCCAGATACGCAGTATTTT.

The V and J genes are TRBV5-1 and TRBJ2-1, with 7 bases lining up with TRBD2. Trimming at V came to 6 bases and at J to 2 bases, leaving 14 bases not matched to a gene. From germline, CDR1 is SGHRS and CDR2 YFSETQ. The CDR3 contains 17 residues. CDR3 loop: CASTTTKRGGTYNEQFF. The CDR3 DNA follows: TGCGCCAGCACGACGACTAAGCGGGGAGGGACCTACAATGAGCAGTTCTTC.

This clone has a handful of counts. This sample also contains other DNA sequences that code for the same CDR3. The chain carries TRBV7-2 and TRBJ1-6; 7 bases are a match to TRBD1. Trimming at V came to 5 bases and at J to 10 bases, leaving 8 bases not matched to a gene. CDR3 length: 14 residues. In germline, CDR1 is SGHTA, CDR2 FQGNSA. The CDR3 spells CASSPRDRGSPLHF. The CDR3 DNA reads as TGTGCCAGCAGCCCCAGGGACAGAGGGTCACCCCTCCACTTT.

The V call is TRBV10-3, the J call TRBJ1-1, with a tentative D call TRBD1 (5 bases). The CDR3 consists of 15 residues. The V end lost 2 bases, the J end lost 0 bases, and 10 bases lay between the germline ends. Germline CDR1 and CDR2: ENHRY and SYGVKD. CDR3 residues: CAISELGGMNTEAFF. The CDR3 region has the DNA TGTGCCATCAGTGAGCTGGGGGGGATGAACACTGAAGCTTTCTTT.

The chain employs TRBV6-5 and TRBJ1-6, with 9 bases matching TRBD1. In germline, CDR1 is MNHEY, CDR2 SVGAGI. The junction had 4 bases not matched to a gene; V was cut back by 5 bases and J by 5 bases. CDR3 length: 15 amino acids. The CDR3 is CASSNRGPDNSPLHF. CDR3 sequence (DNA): TGTGCCAGCAGTAACAGGGGGCCTGATAATTCACCCCTCCACTTT.

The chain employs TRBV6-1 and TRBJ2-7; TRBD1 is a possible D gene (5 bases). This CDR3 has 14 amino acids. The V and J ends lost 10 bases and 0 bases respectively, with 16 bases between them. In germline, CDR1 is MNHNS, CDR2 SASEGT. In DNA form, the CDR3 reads TGTGCCACCCTCAACAGGTTAAGCTCCTACGAGCAGTACTTC. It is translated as CATLNRLSSYEQYF.

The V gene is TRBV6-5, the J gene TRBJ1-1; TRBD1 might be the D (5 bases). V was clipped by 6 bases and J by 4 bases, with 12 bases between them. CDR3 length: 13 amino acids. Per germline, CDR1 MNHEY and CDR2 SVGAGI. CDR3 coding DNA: TGTGCCAGCAGCCCCGGTGGGGCCACTGAAGCTTTCTTT. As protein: CASSPGGATEAFF.

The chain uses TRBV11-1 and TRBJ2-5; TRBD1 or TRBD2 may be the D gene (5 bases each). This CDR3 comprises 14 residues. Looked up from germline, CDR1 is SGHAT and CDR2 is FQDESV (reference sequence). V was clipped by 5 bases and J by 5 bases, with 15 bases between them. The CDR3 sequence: CASSNRDPGETQYF. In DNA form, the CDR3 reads TGTGCCAGCAGCAACCGGGACCCCGGGGAGACCCAGTACTTC.

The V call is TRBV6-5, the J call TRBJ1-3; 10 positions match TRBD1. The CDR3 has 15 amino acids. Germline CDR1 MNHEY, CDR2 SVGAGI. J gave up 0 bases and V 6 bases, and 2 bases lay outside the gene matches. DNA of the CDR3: TGTGCCAGCAGAAGGACAGGGGGCTCTGGAAACACCATATATTTT. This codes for CASRRTGGSGNTIYF.

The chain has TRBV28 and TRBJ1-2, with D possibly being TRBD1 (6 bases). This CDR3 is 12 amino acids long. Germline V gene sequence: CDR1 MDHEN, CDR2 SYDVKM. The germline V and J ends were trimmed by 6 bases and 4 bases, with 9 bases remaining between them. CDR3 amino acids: CASSSGAYGYTF. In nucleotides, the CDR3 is TGTGCCAGCAGCTCAGGGGCCTATGGCTACACCTTC.

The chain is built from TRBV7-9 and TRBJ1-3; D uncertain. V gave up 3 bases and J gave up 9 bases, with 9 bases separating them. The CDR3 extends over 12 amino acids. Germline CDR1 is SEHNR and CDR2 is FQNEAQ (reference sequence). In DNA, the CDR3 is TGTGCCAGCAGCTTCATTCTGCCCACCATATATTTT. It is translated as CASSFILPTIYF. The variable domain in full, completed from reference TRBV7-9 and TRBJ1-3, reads DTGVSQNPRHKITKRGQNVTFRCDPISEHNRLYWYRQTLGQGPEFLTYFQNEAQLEKSRLLSDRFSAERPKGSFSTLEIQRTEQGDSAMYLCASSFILPTIYFGEGSWLTVV.

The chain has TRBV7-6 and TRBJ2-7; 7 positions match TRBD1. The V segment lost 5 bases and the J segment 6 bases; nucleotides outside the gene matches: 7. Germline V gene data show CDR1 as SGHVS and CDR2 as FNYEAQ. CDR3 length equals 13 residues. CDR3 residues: CASSQSPGGEQYF. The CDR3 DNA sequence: TGTGCCAGCAGCCAATCACCAGGGGGCGAGCAGTACTTC.

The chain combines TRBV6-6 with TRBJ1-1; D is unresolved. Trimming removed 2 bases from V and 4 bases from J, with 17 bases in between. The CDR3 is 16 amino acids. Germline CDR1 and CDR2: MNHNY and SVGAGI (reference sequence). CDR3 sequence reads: CASSYPYSGWTTEAFF. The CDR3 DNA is TGTGCCAGCAGTTACCCCTATTCGGGGTGGACCACTGAAGCTTTCTTT.

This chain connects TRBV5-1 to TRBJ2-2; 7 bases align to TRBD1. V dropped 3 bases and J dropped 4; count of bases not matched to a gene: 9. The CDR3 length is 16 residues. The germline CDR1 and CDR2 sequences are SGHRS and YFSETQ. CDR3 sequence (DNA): TGCGCCAGCAGCTCACAGGGGTTCATAGGCACCGGGGAGCTGTTTTTT. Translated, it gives CASSSQGFIGTGELFF.

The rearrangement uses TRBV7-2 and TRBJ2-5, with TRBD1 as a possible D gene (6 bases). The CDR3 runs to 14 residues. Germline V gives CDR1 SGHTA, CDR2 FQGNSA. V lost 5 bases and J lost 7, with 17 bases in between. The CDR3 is CASSPSEPTGTQYF. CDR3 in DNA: TGTGCCAGCAGCCCATCGGAGCCGACAGGGACCCAGTACTTC.

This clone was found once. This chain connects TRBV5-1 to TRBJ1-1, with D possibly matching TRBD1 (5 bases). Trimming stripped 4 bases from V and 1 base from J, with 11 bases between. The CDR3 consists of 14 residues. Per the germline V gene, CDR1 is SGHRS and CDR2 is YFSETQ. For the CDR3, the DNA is TGCGCCAGCAGCCGAGGGACGGCGAACACTGAAGCTTTCTTT. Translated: CASSRGTANTEAFF.

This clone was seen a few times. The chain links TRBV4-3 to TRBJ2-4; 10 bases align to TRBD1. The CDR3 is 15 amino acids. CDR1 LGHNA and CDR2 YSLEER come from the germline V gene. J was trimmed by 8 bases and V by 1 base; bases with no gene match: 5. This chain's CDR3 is CASSQARGQGHIQYF. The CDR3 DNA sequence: TGCGCCAGCAGCCAAGCAAGGGGACAGGGGCACATTCAGTACTTC.

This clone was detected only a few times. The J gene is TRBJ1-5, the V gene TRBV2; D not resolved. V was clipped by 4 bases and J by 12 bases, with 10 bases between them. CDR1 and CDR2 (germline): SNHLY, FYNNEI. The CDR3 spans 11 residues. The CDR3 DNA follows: TGTGCCAGCAGTGGGAAGAGGGACCAGCATTTT. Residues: CASSGKRDQHF.

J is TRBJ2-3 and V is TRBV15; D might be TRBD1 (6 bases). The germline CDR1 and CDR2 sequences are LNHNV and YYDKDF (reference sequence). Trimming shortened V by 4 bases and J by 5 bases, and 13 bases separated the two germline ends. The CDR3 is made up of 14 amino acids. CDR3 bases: TGTGCCACCAGCAAACAGGGTCGCGAAGATACGCAGTATTTT. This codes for CATSKQGREDTQYF. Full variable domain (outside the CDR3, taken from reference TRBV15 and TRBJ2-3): DAMVIQNPRYQVTQFGKPVTLSCSQTLNHNVMYWYQQKSSQAPKLLFHYYDKDFNNEADTPDNFQSRRPNTSFCFLDIRSPGLGDTAMYLCATSKQGREDTQYFGPGTRLTVL.

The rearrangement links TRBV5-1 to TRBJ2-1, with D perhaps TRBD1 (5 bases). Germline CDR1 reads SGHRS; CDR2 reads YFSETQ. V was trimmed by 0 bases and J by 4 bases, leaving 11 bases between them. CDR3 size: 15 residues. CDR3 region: CASSLGVTVYNEQFF. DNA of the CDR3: TGCGCCAGCAGCTTGGGGGTGACAGTATACAATGAGCAGTTCTTC.

Here the CDR3 reads CASRQGGNTEAFF. CDR3 nucleotides: TGCGCCAGCAGGCAGGGGGGGAACACTGAAGCTTTCTTT. The chain couples TRBV5-1 to TRBJ1-1; TRBD1 aligns across 7 bases. This CDR3 region has 13 residues. Trimming took 5 bases from V and 1 from J; bases not matched to a gene: 2. Germline loops: CDR1 SGHRS, CDR2 YFSETQ.

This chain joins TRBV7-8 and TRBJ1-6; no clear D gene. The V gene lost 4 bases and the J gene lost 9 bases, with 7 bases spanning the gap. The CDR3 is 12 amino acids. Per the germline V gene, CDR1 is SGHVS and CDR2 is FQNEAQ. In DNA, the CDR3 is TGTGCCAGCAGCTCAGACATTTCACCCCTCCACTTT. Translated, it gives CASSSDISPLHF. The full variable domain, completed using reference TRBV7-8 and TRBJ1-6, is GAGVSQSPRYKVAKRGQDVALRCDPISGHVSLFWYQQALGQGPEFLTYFQNEAQLDKSGLPSDRFFAERPEGSVSTLKIQRTQQEDSAVYLCASSSDISPLHFGNGTRLTVT.

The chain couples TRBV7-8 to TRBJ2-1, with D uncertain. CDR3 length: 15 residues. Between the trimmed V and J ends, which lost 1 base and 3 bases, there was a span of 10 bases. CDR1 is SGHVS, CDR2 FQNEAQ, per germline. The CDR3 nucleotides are TGTGCCAGCAGCTTAGAGGACCAGCTCTACAATGAGCAGTTCTTC. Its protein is CASSLEDQLYNEQFF.

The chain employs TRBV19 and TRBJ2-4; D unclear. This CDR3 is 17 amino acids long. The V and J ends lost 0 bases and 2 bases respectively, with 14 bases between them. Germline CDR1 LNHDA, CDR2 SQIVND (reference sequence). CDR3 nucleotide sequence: TGTGCCAGTAGTATAGATAGCCGGGTCAGGACCAAAAACATTCAGTACTTC. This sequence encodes CASSIDSRVRTKNIQYF. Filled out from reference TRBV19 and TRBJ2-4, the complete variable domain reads DGGITQSPKYLFRKEGQNVTLSCEQNLNHDAMYWYRQDPGQGLRLIYYSQIVNDFQKGDIAEGYSVSREKKESFPLTVTSAQKNPTAFYLCASSIDSRVRTKNIQYFGAGTRLSVL.

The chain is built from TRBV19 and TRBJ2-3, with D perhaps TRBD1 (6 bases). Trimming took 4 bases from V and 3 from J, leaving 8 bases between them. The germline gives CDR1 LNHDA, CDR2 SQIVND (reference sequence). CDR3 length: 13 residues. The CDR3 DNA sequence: TGTGCCAGTAGTAGGGGGCATACAGATACGCAGTATTTT. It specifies CASSRGHTDTQYF.